This T cell receptor (beta chain) derives from a study of blood T cell repertoires in COVID-19. The wider study: T cells, B-cell-depleted T cells, or PBMCs supplied cDNA or gDNA.

During active infection, Seattle patients enrolled and were then monitored through disease. The germline gives CDR1 SGHTA, CDR2 FQGNSA. The CDR3 extends over 15 amino acids. Trimming at V came to 3 bases and at J to 5 bases, leaving 7 bases not matched to a gene. In the original processing: Researchers report that nucleated cell counts were estimated from reference gene primer amplification. Some clones are missing from TCRdb's copy, which holds only in-frame ones; the method was immunoSEQ multiplex PCR. V, J and clone size were drawn from that table, and D and trimming were deduced from the DNA. The table has about 250,000 clones, roughly 83% seen once.

The clonotype comes from a woman aged 80 or over with COVID-19, enrolled during active disease. The sequencing input was peripheral blood. The chain employs TRBV7-2 and TRBJ1-2, with 9 bases aligning to TRBD1. This CDR3 is CASSFGTGLLYGYTF. In DNA form, the CDR3 reads TGTGCCAGCAGCTTCGGGACAGGGCTCTTATATGGCTACACCTTC.